Below, one T cell receptor beta chain is given with its context. Its antigen is undetermined. This sample was taken from a study of cytomegalovirus exposure and HLA in healthy donors. Study-level background: The roughly 120 million unique TCR beta sequences, from roughly 170 million T cells, were found by an earlier analysis.

With 60 Vbeta and 13 Jbeta primers, the PCR was carried out. Measured with immunoSEQ multiplex PCR; TCRdb has only the in-frame clones, and not every one. The table includes more than 150,000 clones, approximately 80% detected once. Germline CDR1 is GTSNPN and CDR2 is SVGIG (reference sequence). The CDR3 totals 13 residues. Trimming stripped 5 bases from V and 0 bases from J, with 10 bases between. General observations from the study: TCR beta V- and J-gene trimming was later associated with a missense DCLRE1C variant. The authors later found most CMV-associated TCR beta chains appeared HLA-restricted.

This receptor was taken from a girl aged 2-15 years in good health and CMV-seropositive. The sequenced material came from PBMCs. The chain is built from TRBV30 and TRBJ1-1; D not resolved. Here the CDR3 reads CAWSPGLNTEAFF. The CDR3 region has the DNA TGTGCCTGGTCCCCGGGTCTGAACACTGAAGCTTTCTTT.